The present TCR beta chain was sequenced within a study of CD8+CD57+ T cells in acquired aplastic anemia. Notes on the study in general: Patients had roughly 29 CD8+ CDR3 sequences in common with controls (the shared set).

According to the study, genomic DNA was the template for TCR beta VDJ and CDR3 profiling. MiXCR, run by TCRdb on the reads, gives a single entry per CDR3 protein. Of some 42,000 distinct CDR3 sequences in the sample, roughly two thirds were seen once. CDR1 is SEHNR, CDR2 FQNEAQ, per germline (reference sequence). Deletions cut 2 bases from V and 0 bases from J, with 4 bases between. This CDR3 comprises 13 residues. This clonotype was recorded only once. Its antigen is still unknown. The sequence was obtained from a human donor in good health, serving as a control. The rearrangement uses TRBV7-9 and TRBJ2-5; D uncertain. Sample: sorted CD4+, CD8+, or CD8+CD57+ T cells (not recorded which) from PBMCs. CDR3 sequence (DNA): TGTGCCAGCAGCTTACCATACCAAGAGACCCAGTACTTC. Protein sequence: CASSLPYQETQYF.